The rows below give T cell receptor beta chains drawn from one sample of a study of cytomegalovirus exposure and HLA in healthy donors. Some clones are missing from TCRdb's copy, which holds only in-frame ones; the method was immunoSEQ multiplex PCR. Counted here are 110,000 or so clones, 85% occurring once; the ten biggest clones make up 2.1%. The sequencing input was PBMCs. The receptors were gathered from a woman in her twenties or thirties in good health and CMV-seronegative. Both conserved end residues are part of each CDR3. A D gene is named only where the DNA matches it firmly. Where a row states a size, it is once, few, many or the class of an expanded clone; other rows omit it.

v_call	j_call	d_call	clone_size	cdr3_nt	cdr3_aa
TRBV19	TRBJ1-4	.	.	TGTGCCAGTAGTAGGTGGGGGGGCCAGTCTAATGAAAAACTGTTTTTT	CASSRWGGQSNEKLFF
TRBV5-3	TRBJ2-5	.	few	TGTGCCAGAAGCTTGCGGGGCCAAGAGACCCAGTACTTC	CARSLRGQETQYF
TRBV6-4	TRBJ2-3	.	.	TGTGCCAGCAGTGACGGTACGGGGGGCACAGATACGCAGTATTTT	CASSDGTGGTDTQYF
TRBV4-1	TRBJ2-2	.	.	TGCGCCAGCAGCCAACCGATGGGGCCCCTTACCGGGGAGCTGTTTTTT	CASSQPMGPLTGELFF
TRBV9	TRBJ1-1	.	.	TGTGCCAGCAGCGTAGACATGGCTGGCACTGAAGCTTTCTTT	CASSVDMAGTEAFF
TRBV13	TRBJ1-6	TRBD1	.	TGTGCCAGCAGCCCCGGACAGGGCAATAATTCACCCCTCCACTTT	CASSPGQGNNSPLHF
TRBV7-9	TRBJ1-6	.	.	TGTGCCAGCAGCCTAGGACAGAATTCACCCCTCCACTTT	CASSLGQNSPLHF
TRBV7-6	TRBJ2-2	.	.	TGTGCCAGCAGCTTAGACGGGGGTGACGGGGAGCTGTTTTTT	CASSLDGGDGELFF
TRBV5-4	TRBJ1-2	.	few	TGTGCCAGCAGCTTGGACAGGGCCCATGGCTACACCTTC	CASSLDRAHGYTF
TRBV19	TRBJ1-2	TRBD1	.	TGTGCCAGTAGTATTTCAGGGGGAGGCTACACCTTC	CASSISGGGYTF
TRBV11-1	TRBJ2-7	TRBD2	.	TGTGCCAGCAGCTTAGCCGGGACTAATAACGAGCAGTACTTC	CASSLAGTNNEQYF
TRBV7-9	TRBJ2-1	TRBD2	.	TGTGCCAGCAGCTTATCGAGCGGGGGTCCGTACAATGAGCAGTTCTTC	CASSLSSGGPYNEQFF
TRBV7-9	TRBJ2-5	.	.	TGTGCCAGCAGCCCACGTGGACAGCAAGAGACCCAGTACTTC	CASSPRGQQETQYF